These 13 T cell receptor beta chains came from one sample sequenced in a study of T cells in Graves' hyperthyroidism and ophthalmopathy (dated by TCRdb to between 2018 and 2021). Library preparation was by multiplex PCR. Sequencing was performed on an Illumina HiSeq 2000. TCR beta CDR3 regions were amplified from RNA transcripts. The first round of RT-PCR for the TCR CDR3 was performed with the HTBI primer set and the Qiagen OneStep RT-PCR kit. The public reads were quality trimmed at Q25 with fastp and then assembled into clones with MiXCR by TCRdb, keeping productive beta chains. Entries are consolidated by CDR3 protein sequence, retaining the most common genes and DNA. Within this sample are approximately 400,000 distinct CDR3 sequences, with approximately 25% of them counted one time only. The biggest ten clones account for more than 60% of the sample. The sequencing sample was made of blood. The receptors derive from a man aged 45-60 years with Graves' hyperthyroidism.

J is TRBJ2-3 and V is TRBV20-1; the D gene is possibly TRBD1 (5 bases). Germline CDR1 reads DFQATT; CDR2 reads SNEGSKA (reference sequence). The CDR3 extends over 14 amino acids. V was pared by 0 bases and J by 7 bases, with 14 bases between. The DNA for the CDR3 is TGCAGTGCTAGAGATCCCAGGGAATGGCATACGCAGTATTTT. Amino acids: CSARDPREWHTQYF.

This clonotype was seen ten or more times. The rearrangement links TRBV28 to TRBJ2-3; TRBD2 aligns across 13 bases. Germline values: CDR1 MDHEN, CDR2 SYDVKM. The CDR3 is 17 amino acids. V lost 3 bases, J lost 2 bases, and 5 bases stayed unmatched. The CDR3, as DNA: TGTGCCAGCAGTTTCGGGACTAGCGGGGAGGACACAGATACGCAGTATTTT. Amino acid sequence: CASSFGTSGEDTDTQYF.

Remarks on this clonotype: A much larger clone sits a single nucleotide away, making a read error possible. This chain connects TRBV3-1 to TRBJ2-1; D is ambiguous. Trimming removed 5 bases from V and 9 bases from J, with 11 bases in between. The CDR3 sequence is 12 residues long. Per the germline V gene, CDR1 is LGHDT and CDR2 is YNNKEL (reference sequence). The DNA for the CDR3 is TGTGCCAGCAGCGGCTGGGCAAGTGAGCAGTTCTTC. Its translation: CASSGWASEQFF.

The rearrangement uses TRBV2 and TRBJ2-2; D unclear. The CDR3 is 13 amino acids. The germline V and J ends were trimmed by 4 bases and 2 bases, with 5 bases remaining between them. CDR1 SNHLY and CDR2 FYNNEI come from the germline V gene. This CDR3 reads CASSVHNTGELFF. CDR3 coding DNA: TGTGCCAGCAGTGTGCATAACACCGGGGAGCTGTTTTTT.

This clonotype was detected once. The chain links TRBV6-2 or TRBV6-3 to TRBJ2-3, with a weak D call TRBD2 (6 bases). CDR3 length: 14 amino acids. V was cut by 6 bases and J by 1 base, with 11 bases left in between. Germline V gene data show CDR1 as MNHEY and CDR2 as SVGEGT. CDR3 sequence reads: CASRRDLGTDTQYF. The CDR3 DNA sequence: TGTGCCAGCAGGAGGGACTTGGGCACAGATACGCAGTATTTT.

For the CDR3, the DNA is TGTGCCACCAGCAGAGTTGCTAGACTCGGAGATACGCAGTATTTT. Protein product: CATSRVARLGDTQYF. This chain connects TRBV15 to TRBJ2-3; D unresolved. CDR1 LNHNV and CDR2 YYDKDF come from the germline V gene (reference sequence). This CDR3 region has 15 residues. V was clipped by 1 base and J by 5 bases, with 13 bases between them.

The V and J genes are TRBV4-1 and TRBJ1-1; 9 bases line up with TRBD1. This CDR3 contains 14 residues. Germline loops: CDR1 MGHRA, CDR2 YSYEKL. The junction had 6 bases not matched to a gene; V was cut back by 3 bases and J by 7 bases. CDR3 nucleotides: TGCGCCAGCAGCCAGGGACAGGGAGGACGTGAAGCTTTCTTT. It translates to CASSQGQGGREAFF.

In this sample, this clonotype turned up once. This rearrangement joins TRBV9 to TRBJ2-7, with 15 bases fitting TRBD2. The germline V gene encodes CDR1 SGDLS and CDR2 YYNGEE. V was pared by 3 bases and J by 2 bases, with 3 bases of the junction left unmatched. The CDR3 is 16 residues long. CDR3 nucleotide sequence: TGTGCCAGCAGCGGCGGACTAGCGGGGGGGACCTACGAGCAGTACTTC. Translated, it gives CASSGGLAGGTYEQYF.

In regard to this clonotype: A clone one base away is much larger, so this may be a read error. V gene TRBV18 combines with J gene TRBJ1-1; D unresolved. CDR3 length: 15 residues. The V end lost 4 bases, the J end lost 6 bases, and 18 bases lay between the germline ends. In germline, CDR1 is KGHSH, CDR2 LQKENI. In nucleotides, the CDR3 is TGTGCCAGCTCACAGTCCAAGGAAACGAGGGCTGAAGCTTTCTTT. Translating it yields CASSQSKETRAEAFF.

This clonotype showed up many times. The gene calls are TRBV12-3 or TRBV12-4 and TRBJ2-7, with D possibly TRBD2 on 6 matching bases. The length of the CDR3 is 13 residues. The germline V and J ends were trimmed by 6 bases and 3 bases, with 12 bases remaining between them. CDR3 sequence reads: CASSDNGGYEQYF. The CDR3 bases are TGTGCCAGCAGCGACAACGGGGGCTACGAGCAGTACTTC.

This clonotype was seen at least ten times. V gene TRBV12-3 or TRBV12-4 combines with J gene TRBJ2-5; weak D call: TRBD1 (5 bases). Trimming pared 5 bases from V and 0 bases from J, leaving 7 bases between. CDR3 length: 13 residues. The CDR3 reads CASSTTDQETQYF. CDR3 in DNA: TGTGCCAGCAGTACGACAGACCAAGAGACCCAGTACTTC.

This clonotype has at least ten counts. V usage is TRBV29-1 and J usage is TRBJ1-1; the D gene is possibly TRBD1 (5 bases). Looked up from germline, CDR1 is SQVTM and CDR2 is ANQGSEA. V was shortened by 7 bases and J by 1 base, with 10 bases between the two germline ends. This CDR3 spans 12 amino acids. The CDR3 bases are TGCAGCGCAATCGGACAGAACACTGAAGCTTTCTTT. As protein: CSAIGQNTEAFF.

This clonotype was seen only a few times. The V call is TRBV20-1, the J call TRBJ2-5, with 7 bases lining up with TRBD1. The V segment lost 6 bases and the J segment 5 bases; nucleotides outside the gene matches: 3. CDR1 and CDR2 from the germline V gene are DFQATT and SNEGSKA (reference sequence). This CDR3 contains 11 residues. The CDR3 reads CSAKQGETQYF. The CDR3 region has the DNA TGCAGTGCCAAACAGGGGGAGACCCAGTACTTC.